One T cell receptor beta chain is described in this entry. Libraries were prepared by immunoSEQ multiplex PCR; TCRdb keeps only in-frame clonotypes and omits some of them. Counted here are approximately 90,000 clones, roughly four fifths occurring once; the ten biggest clones make up 0.95% to 1.5%. These data originate in a study of blood T cell repertoires in COVID-19. Study as a whole: The United States, Italy and Spain were the sources of the acute and convalescent COVID-19 samples. The cDNA or gDNA used as material had been derived from T cells, B-cell-depleted T cells, or PBMCs.

V was trimmed by 3 bases and J by 1 base, leaving 10 bases between them. The CDR3 spans 14 residues. CDR1 is SGHRS and CDR2 is YFSETQ in the germline V gene. The chain employs TRBV5-1 and TRBJ1-1, with D possibly being TRBD1 (5 bases). Sequencing was done on a sample of peripheral blood. The origin of this receptor is an elderly woman with acute or convalescent COVID-19. CDR3 sequence (DNA): TGCGCCAGCAGCTCTTTGGACACGAACACTGAAGCTTTCTTT. Residues: CASSSLDTNTEAFF.